A single TCR beta chain is shown here with its context. These data are taken from a study of blood T cell repertoires in COVID-19. Study-wide context: Whether acute or convalescent, the COVID-19 samples came from the United States, Italy and Spain.

The CDR3 length is 15 residues. The germline V gene encodes CDR1 SGHNT and CDR2 YYREEE (reference sequence). V lost 2 bases and J 4 bases, leaving 14 bases between the germline ends. The assay was immunoSEQ multiplex PCR, and TCRdb's table has in-frame clones only and misses some. The sample consists of under 95,000 clones, about 68% of them appearing once. Sequencing used peripheral blood. The receptor was derived from a man between 45 and 60 years old with active or convalescent COVID-19. The chain joins TRBV5-4 to TRBJ2-3, with D perhaps TRBD2 (7 bases). The CDR3 DNA reads TGTGCCAGCAGCTTTTTGGGGGGGCCCCCAGATACGCAGTATTTT. Its translation: CASSFLGGPPDTQYF.